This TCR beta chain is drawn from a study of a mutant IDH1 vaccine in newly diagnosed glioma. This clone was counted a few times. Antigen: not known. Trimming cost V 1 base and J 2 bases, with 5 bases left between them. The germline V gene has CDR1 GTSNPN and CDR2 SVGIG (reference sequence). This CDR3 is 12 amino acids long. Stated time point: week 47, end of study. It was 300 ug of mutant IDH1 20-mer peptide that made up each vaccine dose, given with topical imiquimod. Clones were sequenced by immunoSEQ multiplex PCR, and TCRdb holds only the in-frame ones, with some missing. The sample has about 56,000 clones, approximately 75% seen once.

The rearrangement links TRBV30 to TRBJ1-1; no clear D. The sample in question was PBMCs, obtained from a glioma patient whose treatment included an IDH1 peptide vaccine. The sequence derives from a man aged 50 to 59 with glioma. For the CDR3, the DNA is TGTGCCTGGAGTGCCTCTAACACTGAAGCTTTCTTT. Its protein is CAWSASNTEAFF.